This paragraph reports one T cell receptor (beta chain). The time point denotes: cycle 4 day 1 (C4D1), after about 6 weeks of nivolumab. Autologous stem cell transplantation was followed by relapse in every patient, and brentuximab vedotin exposure varied. Trimming removed 4 bases from V and 3 bases from J; junction bases left unmatched: 2. This CDR3 contains 13 residues. Per germline, CDR1 MGHDK and CDR2 SYGVNS. The data are from a study of PD-1 blockade in classical Hodgkin lymphoma. Data came from immunoSEQ multiplex PCR; TCRdb stores just in-frame clones and leaves some out. The sample lists approximately 84,000 clones, 75% to 85% seen once, with approximately 17% in the top ten.

The specimen was peripheral blood mononuclear cells (PBMCs), collected before the fourth cycle of nivolumab. The V and J genes are TRBV25-1 and TRBJ1-1, with TRBD1 matching 7 bases. The receptor was derived from a human donor with classical Hodgkin lymphoma. The CDR3 DNA follows: TGTGCCAGCAGTGGTACAGGGGACACTGAAGCTTTCTTT. Protein product: CASSGTGDTEAFF.